The clone carrying this TCR beta chain was seen only a few times. The antigen remains undetermined. This record comes from a study of response to subunit inactivated influenza vaccine. This CDR3 region has 14 residues. V shed 2 bases, J shed 7 bases, and the junction held 5 bases outside the gene matches. The germline gives CDR1 SQVTM, CDR2 ANQGSEA. General study results and limits: Few new T cells, the authors suggested, are recruited by each seasonal influenza vaccination.

TCRdb passed the RT-PCR reads through MiXCR, listing each CDR3 protein once. This table has about 650,000 distinct CDR3 sequences, around 15% appearing once. This receptor was taken from a man aged 50-59 years who received an inactivated influenza vaccine. The V call is TRBV29-1, the J call TRBJ2-3; TRBD2 aligns across 11 bases. This sample comprised PBMCs from blood, obtained approximately 15 days before vaccination. The CDR3 bases are TGCAGCGTTGAACCTGTGACTAGCGGGAATACGCAGTATTTT. This translates into CSVEPVTSGNTQYF.